This T cell receptor (beta chain) derives from a study of CXCR3-negative and CXCR3-positive naive CD8 T cells. This CDR3 spans 13 amino acids. CDR1 SQVTM and CDR2 ANQGSEA come from the germline V gene. The libraries of TRB cDNA were prepared using 5' RACE with UMI labels. For each CDR3 protein, TCRdb gives one entry from its re-call of the 5' RACE reads, without DNA. The specimen's table records about 6,000 distinct CDR3 sequences. Frequency places this clonotype as medium-sized. Sorts performed in triplicate captured over 250,000 cells each from every CD8+ T cell subset. Sequenced material: naive CXCR3- CD8+ T cells from blood. Subset noted: CD45RO-CCR7+CD27+CD95- naive CD8+ T cells lacking CXCR3 (TNR3-). The chain carries TRBV29-1 and TRBJ1-2; TCRdb reports TRBD1, a call that lacks DNA to check it against. This sequence was found in a human donor in good health. Some clones in this sample may be carry-over from other donors' samples. The CDR3: CSAKGAQDYGYTF.